A single sample gave rise to the 25 T cell receptor beta chains below, sequenced in a study of blood T cell repertoires in COVID-19. The repertoire was sequenced with immunoSEQ multiplex PCR; TCRdb's copy has only in-frame clones and lacks some. The sample consists of about 140,000 clones, around 82% of them appearing once. The sequenced sample consisted of PBMCs or T cells enriched from blood (not recorded which). Source of these receptors: a man in his forties with acute COVID-19.

This rearrangement joins TRBV28 to TRBJ1-4; D is ambiguous. Trimming shortened V by 2 bases and J by 4 bases, and 8 bases separated the two germline ends. Looked up from germline, CDR1 is MDHEN and CDR2 is SYDVKM. The CDR3 runs 14 residues. The CDR3, as DNA: TGTGCCAGCAGTTTAGGGCAGGTTAATGAAAAACTGTTTTTT. Translation gives CASSLGQVNEKLFF.

This chain connects TRBV19 to TRBJ2-7, with TRBD1 identical over 7 bases. CDR1 is LNHDA and CDR2 is SQIVND in the germline V gene (reference sequence). This CDR3 comprises 15 residues. J gave up 3 bases and V 4 bases, and 9 bases lay outside the gene matches. DNA for the CDR3: TGTGCCAGTAGTACCCGACAGGGAACAGTCTACGAGCAGTACTTC. Amino acids: CASSTRQGTVYEQYF.

The chain combines TRBV11-3 with TRBJ1-1, with a weak D call TRBD1 (5 bases). V dropped 5 bases and J dropped 1 base, with 8 bases sitting between them. Per germline, CDR1 SGHNT and CDR2 YENEEA. This CDR3 contains 13 residues. This chain's CDR3 is CASSPTANTEAFF. CDR3 DNA sequence: TGTGCCAGCAGCCCGACAGCGAACACTGAAGCTTTCTTT. Based on the CDR3 plus reference TRBV11-3 and TRBJ1-1, the full variable domain is EAGVVQSPRYKIIEKKQPVAFWCNPISGHNTLYWYLQNLGQGPELLIRYENEEAVDDSQLPKDRFSAERLKGVDSTLKIQPAELGDSAVYLCASSPTANTEAFFGQGTRLTVV.

The CDR3 sequence: CASSQENGAEAFF. CDR3 nucleotides: TGCGCCAGCAGCCAAGAGAATGGAGCTGAAGCTTTCTTT. The chain combines TRBV4-3 with TRBJ1-1; D unclear. The CDR3 covers 13 residues. Germline loops: CDR1 LGHNA, CDR2 YSLEER. Between the trimmed V and J ends, which lost 0 bases and 6 bases, there was a span of 8 bases.

The CDR3 bases are TGTGCCAGCAGCCTCTCTACCCCTGGGGGAGGGGACAATGAGCAGTTCTTC. Translated: CASSLSTPGGGDNEQFF. The chain is built from TRBV11-3 and TRBJ2-1; 7 bases are shared with TRBD2. CDR3 size: 17 residues. V dropped 5 bases and J dropped 5; count of bases not matched to a gene: 15. Germline CDR1 and CDR2: SGHNT and YENEEA. Supplemented by reference TRBV11-3 and TRBJ2-1, the full variable domain reads EAGVVQSPRYKIIEKKQPVAFWCNPISGHNTLYWYLQNLGQGPELLIRYENEEAVDDSQLPKDRFSAERLKGVDSTLKIQPAELGDSAVYLCASSLSTPGGGDNEQFFGPGTRLTVL.

V and J are TRBV3-1 (or the pseudogene TRBV3-2) and TRBJ1-1; 7 bases fit TRBD1. CDR3 size: 17 residues. Looked up from germline, CDR1 is LGHDT and CDR2 is YNNKEL (reference sequence). Trimming at V came to 0 bases and at J to 0 bases, leaving 7 bases not matched to a gene. The CDR3, as DNA: TGTGCCAGCAGCCAAGATTGGGCAGGGGGTTTGAACACTGAAGCTTTCTTT. Translation: CASSQDWAGGLNTEAFF.

V is TRBV5-6 and J is TRBJ2-3; TRBD2 matches at 14 bases. V was pared by 4 bases and J by 2 bases, with 3 bases of the junction left unmatched. Germline CDR1 SGHDT, CDR2 YYEEEE. CDR3 size: 16 residues. The CDR3 is CASSTGLAGATDTQYF. The DNA of the CDR3 is TGTGCCAGCAGCACGGGACTAGCGGGGGCCACAGATACGCAGTATTTT.

V and J are TRBV6-5 and TRBJ1-4, with TRBD1 matching over 7 bases. Trimming cost V 7 bases and J 3 bases; bases outside gene matches: 5. Germline CDR1 MNHEY, CDR2 SVGAGI. The CDR3 extends over 14 amino acids. The chain's CDR3 is CASKGGTANEKLFF. Written as DNA, the CDR3 is TGTGCCAGCAAGGGTGGGACAGCTAATGAAAAACTGTTTTTT.

The chain combines TRBV23-1 with TRBJ1-2; D is uncertain. TRBV23-1 carries the ORF label, with uncertain function. The CDR3 covers 12 residues. V shed 8 bases and J shed 8 bases, with 15 bases lying between them. Here the CDR3 reads CASVRPREGYTF. CDR3 DNA: TGCGCCAGCGTTCGGCCGAGGGAAGGCTACACCTTC.

The rearrangement joins TRBV6-5 to TRBJ2-2; D gene unclear. Germline lookup yields CDR1 MNHEY and CDR2 SVGAGI. Between the trimmed V and J ends, which lost 7 bases and 4 bases, there was a span of 7 bases. CDR3 length equals 12 residues. CDR3: CASNRGTGELFF. DNA for the CDR3: TGTGCCAGCAATCGAGGCACCGGGGAGCTGTTTTTT.

The V call is TRBV11-2, the J call TRBJ2-1; 7 positions match TRBD1. Germline-derived CDR1 and CDR2 are SGHAT and FQNNGV. CDR3 size: 15 residues. The trim removed 5 bases at V and 5 bases at J, leaving 9 bases unmatched. For the CDR3, the DNA is TGTGCCAGCAGCAATCCCGGGACAGTAGACAATGAGCAGTTCTTC. Translated, it gives CASSNPGTVDNEQFF.

This CDR3 is CASRPGTGNNEKLFF. CDR3 sequence (DNA): TGTGCCAGCAGACCCGGGACAGGCAATAATGAAAAACTGTTTTTT. V and J are TRBV6-5 and TRBJ1-4; 8 nucleotides align to TRBD1. CDR1 and CDR2 from the germline V gene are MNHEY and SVGAGI. The CDR3 has 15 amino acids. The trim removed 6 bases at V and 4 bases at J, leaving 7 bases unmatched.

This clone has more than one count but fewer than ten. This chain links TRBV19 with TRBJ2-7, with a tentative D call TRBD1 (6 bases). This CDR3 is built from 13 residues. Trimming shortened V by 3 bases and J by 4 bases, and 10 bases separated the two germline ends. The germline V gene has CDR1 LNHDA and CDR2 SQIVND (reference sequence). The CDR3 bases are TGTGCCAGTAGTATGGGGACACTTTACGAGCAGTACTTC. Translating it yields CASSMGTLYEQYF.

The rearrangement joins TRBV7-2 to TRBJ2-1, with no clear D. This CDR3 is 13 amino acids long. V lost 1 base to trimming and J lost 5 bases, with 6 bases between them. Looked up from germline, CDR1 is SGHTA and CDR2 is FQGNSA. The CDR3: CASSLDSNNEQFF. In DNA form, the CDR3 reads TGTGCCAGCAGCTTAGACAGCAACAATGAGCAGTTCTTC.

The rearrangement joins TRBV28 to TRBJ2-3; tentatively, D is TRBD1 (6 bases). The V and J ends lost 3 bases and 4 bases respectively, with 14 bases between them. This CDR3 contains 15 residues. In germline, CDR1 is MDHEN, CDR2 SYDVKM. The CDR3 here is CASSLGRGKADTQYF. CDR3 coding DNA: TGTGCCAGCAGTTTGGGCAGGGGAAAGGCAGATACGCAGTATTTT.

The chain has TRBV5-1 and TRBJ2-7; TRBD1 matches at 8 bases. Germline V gives CDR1 SGHRS, CDR2 YFSETQ. The CDR3 is made up of 15 amino acids. V was clipped by 4 bases and J by 0 bases; unmatched bases: 6. CDR3 protein: CASSQTGDSSYEQYF. DNA for the CDR3: TGCGCCAGCAGCCAGACAGGGGACTCCTCCTACGAGCAGTACTTC. Variable domain in full (rest from reference TRBV5-1 and TRBJ2-7): KAGVTQTPRYLIKTRGQQVTLSCSPISGHRSVSWYQQTPGQGLQFLFEYFSETQRNKGNFPGRFSGRQFSNSRSEMNVSTLELGDSALYLCASSQTGDSSYEQYFGPGTRLTVT.

The CDR3 DNA follows: TGTGCCAGCAGTTATCGGGGGCCCGGGACTAGCGGGGAAGATACGCAGTATTTT. It yields the protein CASSYRGPGTSGEDTQYF. V usage is TRBV6-2 or TRBV6-3 and J usage is TRBJ2-3; the match to TRBD2 covers 13 bases. The CDR3 length is 18 residues. CDR1 and CDR2 (germline): MNHEY, SVGEGT. V trimming: 3 bases; J trimming: 5 bases; junction bases outside the gene matches: 11.

J is TRBJ2-1 and V is TRBV19; maybe TRBD1 (6 bases). The CDR3 has 18 amino acids. Germline CDR1 reads LNHDA; CDR2 reads SQIVND (reference sequence). Deletions cut 7 bases from V and 5 bases from J, with 27 bases between. The CDR3 DNA reads as TGTGCCAGTACCAAATACCCACGAGGGGGAACAGCCGACAATGAGCAGTTCTTC. Its protein product is CASTKYPRGGTADNEQFF. The whole variable domain, filled in from reference TRBV19 and TRBJ2-1, reads DGGITQSPKYLFRKEGQNVTLSCEQNLNHDAMYWYRQDPGQGLRLIYYSQIVNDFQKGDIAEGYSVSREKKESFPLTVTSAQKNPTAFYLCASTKYPRGGTADNEQFFGPGTRLTVL.

V and J are TRBV29-1 and TRBJ2-7, with D tentatively TRBD1 (5 bases). Germline-derived CDR1 and CDR2 are SQVTM and ANQGSEA. The V end lost 7 bases, the J end lost 1 base, and 11 bases lay between the germline ends. The CDR3 is 12 amino acids. The CDR3 DNA follows: TGCAGCGCTCGGACATCTTCCTACGAGCAGTACTTC. Translating it yields CSARTSSYEQYF.

This clone was observed a single time. J is TRBJ2-7 and V is TRBV28, with 8 bases aligning to TRBD2. CDR1 is MDHEN and CDR2 is SYDVKM in the germline V gene. Trimming cost V 3 bases and J 1 base; bases outside gene matches: 5. This CDR3 is 15 amino acids long. Written as DNA, the CDR3 is TGTGCCAGCAGTTTGGCGGGGGGTCTTTCCTACGAGCAGTACTTC. This translates into CASSLAGGLSYEQYF. The complete variable domain, with remaining parts taken from reference TRBV28 and TRBJ2-7, reads DVKVTQSSRYLVKRTGEKVFLECVQDMDHENMFWYRQDPGLGLRLIYFSYDVKMKEKGDIPEGYSVSREKKERFSLILESASTNQTSMYLCASSLAGGLSYEQYFGPGTRLTVT.

This clone was seen just once. The gene calls are TRBV5-6 and TRBJ1-5; a possible D gene is TRBD1 (6 bases). Trimming took off 6 bases at V and 3 bases at J, with 25 bases between the two ends. Germline V gives CDR1 SGHDT, CDR2 YYEEEE. CDR3 size: 18 residues. The CDR3 DNA reads as TGTGCCAGCACCATTGCTGGGGACCATACAGGGTACAATCAGCCCCAGCATTTT. It yields the protein CASTIAGDHTGYNQPQHF.

This clone was picked up one time. The chain combines TRBV6-2 or TRBV6-3 with TRBJ2-7; TRBD2 matches 8 bases. This CDR3 contains 16 residues. Looked up from germline, CDR1 is MNHEY and CDR2 is SVGEGT. J was trimmed by 3 bases and V by 5 bases; bases with no gene match: 12. The CDR3 is CASSLAGHLKVYEQYF. CDR3 bases: TGTGCCAGCAGTCTAGCGGGCCATCTGAAGGTCTACGAGCAGTACTTC.

This chain links TRBV29-1 with TRBJ2-2; 10 positions agree with TRBD2. Germline values: CDR1 SQVTM, CDR2 ANQGSEA. Germline trimming cut 0 bases from V and 7 bases from J; bases unmatched to any gene: 8. The CDR3 totals 16 residues. The DNA for the CDR3 is TGCAGCGTTGAAGATAGGGCTAGCGGGAGACACGGGGAGCTGTTTTTT. It encodes CSVEDRASGRHGELFF.

The chain combines TRBV14 with TRBJ1-1; 10 nucleotides align to TRBD1. The CDR3 sequence is 18 residues long. After removal of 1 base from V and 4 bases from J, the junction contained 12 bases not matched to a gene. Germline-derived CDR1 and CDR2 are SGHDN and FVKESK. The CDR3, as DNA: TGTGCCAGCAGCCAAGGCTATTTAGGGACAGGGGTTTTCACTGAAGCTTTCTTT. Protein: CASSQGYLGTGVFTEAFF.

In its sample, this clone was seen a few times. The gene calls are TRBV6-6 and TRBJ2-7; 10 bases align to TRBD2. The V segment lost 5 bases and the J segment 5 bases; nucleotides outside the gene matches: 6. This CDR3 comprises 14 residues. Germline CDR1 MNHNY, CDR2 SVGAGI (reference sequence). This chain's CDR3 is CASSPAGTSDEQYF. The CDR3, as DNA: TGTGCCAGCAGTCCTGCCGGGACTAGCGACGAGCAGTACTTC.